What follows are 9 T cell receptor beta chains derived from one specimen sequenced in a study of CD4 T cell repertoires in COVID-19. This table comes from immunoSEQ multiplex PCR, and its TCRdb copy is limited to in-frame clones, with some not included. This sample has tens of thousands of clones, with around 86% found just once. No culture step preceded sequencing of the ex vivo isolated memory T cells. The input for sequencing was central memory CD4+ T cells from blood, taken before the COVID-19 pandemic. These receptor sequences come from a human donor who had COVID-19.

This rearrangement joins TRBV29-1 to TRBJ2-3; the match to TRBD2 covers 9 bases. Unmatched junction bases numbered 3, after V lost 4 bases and J lost 7 bases. The germline V gene has CDR1 SQVTM and CDR2 ANQGSEA. The CDR3 runs to 12 residues. Here the CDR3 DNA reads TGCAGCGTTGGGACTAGCGAGTATACGCAGTATTTT. Translated, it gives CSVGTSEYTQYF.

This clone occurred once. The chain links TRBV10-1 to TRBJ2-2; D perhaps matches TRBD1 (5 bases). CDR1 is WNHNN, CDR2 SYGVQD, per germline (reference sequence). The CDR3 is 13 residues long. Between the trimmed V and J ends, which lost 4 bases and 5 bases, there was a span of 8 bases. The CDR3 sequence: CASSVQGTGELFF. CDR3 sequence (DNA): TGCGCCAGCAGTGTTCAGGGTACCGGGGAGCTGTTTTTT.

This clone was detected only a few times. The chain joins TRBV11-2 to TRBJ2-7, with D unclear. Germline values: CDR1 SGHAT, CDR2 FQNNGV. The CDR3 runs to 15 residues. Trimming shortened V by 1 base and J by 3 bases, and 13 bases separated the two germline ends. This CDR3 is CASSLGPDLGYEQYF. DNA of the CDR3: TGTGCCAGCAGCTTAGGCCCCGACTTGGGCTACGAGCAGTACTTC.

The chain joins TRBV13 to TRBJ2-5, with a tentative D call TRBD1 (6 bases). The CDR3 spans 17 residues. CDR1 PRHDT and CDR2 FYEKMQ come from the germline V gene (reference sequence). Trimming cost V 0 bases and J 0 bases, with 14 bases left between them. CDR3 protein: CASSLGPLRDNQETQYF. The CDR3 DNA is TGTGCCAGCAGCTTAGGACCCCTCCGGGACAACCAAGAGACCCAGTACTTC.

The genes are TRBV29-1 and TRBJ2-1; 7 bases map to TRBD1. J gave up 7 bases and V 6 bases, and 12 bases lay outside the gene matches. CDR1 and CDR2 (germline): SQVTM, ANQGSEA. There are 14 residues in the CDR3. The CDR3 region is CSVRRGGRGNEQFF. CDR3 nucleotide sequence: TGCAGCGTCCGAAGAGGGGGCAGGGGTAATGAGCAGTTCTTC.

The chain combines TRBV18 with TRBJ1-3; no clear D gene. V lost 2 bases and J 2 bases, leaving 7 bases between the germline ends. The CDR3 length is 14 residues. Looked up from germline, CDR1 is KGHSH and CDR2 is LQKENI. The DNA for the CDR3 is TGTGCCAGCTCACCAACCGGAGCTGGAAACACCATATATTTT. This translates into CASSPTGAGNTIYF.

The chain joins TRBV7-6 to TRBJ1-3; D is unclear. The CDR3 is 14 residues long. Between the trimmed V and J ends, which lost 1 base and 4 bases, there was a span of 8 bases. The germline gives CDR1 SGHVS, CDR2 FNYEAQ. The CDR3 region is CASSLGGMGNTIYF. The CDR3 DNA follows: TGTGCCAGCAGCTTAGGAGGGATGGGAAACACCATATATTTT.

V usage is TRBV6-5 and J usage is TRBJ2-7; TRBD2 matches 8 bases. Germline assignment: CDR1 MNHEY and CDR2 SVGAGI. The CDR3 has 15 amino acids. The V and J ends lost 2 bases and 3 bases, in that order; junction bases with no gene match: 6. This CDR3 is CASSYAAGGRYEQYF. CDR3 bases: TGTGCCAGCAGTTACGCGGCGGGAGGCCGCTACGAGCAGTACTTC.

This clone was observed a single time. The chain carries TRBV19 and TRBJ2-5, with D tentatively TRBD2 (7 bases). The CDR3 covers 16 residues. With 4 bases removed from V and 5 bases from J, the gap between germline ends came to 20 bases. From germline, CDR1 is LNHDA and CDR2 SQIVND (reference sequence). The CDR3 DNA follows: TGTGCCAGTAGTACCCTACAGGGAGGGAAGGCGGAGACCCAGTACTTC. The encoded protein is CASSTLQGGKAETQYF.